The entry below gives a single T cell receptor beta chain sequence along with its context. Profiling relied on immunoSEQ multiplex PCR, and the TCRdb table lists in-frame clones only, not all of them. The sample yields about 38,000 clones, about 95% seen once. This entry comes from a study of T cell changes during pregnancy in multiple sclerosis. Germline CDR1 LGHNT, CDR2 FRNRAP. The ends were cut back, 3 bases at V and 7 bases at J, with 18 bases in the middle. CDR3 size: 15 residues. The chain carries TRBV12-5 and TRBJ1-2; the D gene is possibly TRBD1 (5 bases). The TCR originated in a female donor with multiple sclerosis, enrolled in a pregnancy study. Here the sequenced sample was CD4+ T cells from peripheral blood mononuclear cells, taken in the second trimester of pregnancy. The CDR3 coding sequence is TGTGCTAGTGGTTTCTCTCGGAAAGGGGCCGGTGGCTACACCTTC. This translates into CASGFSRKGAGGYTF. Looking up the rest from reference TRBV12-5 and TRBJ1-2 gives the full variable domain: DARVTQTPRHKVTEMGQEVTMRCQPILGHNTVFWYRQTMMQGLELLAYFRNRAPLDDSGMPKDRFSAEMPDATLATLKIQPSEPRDSAVYFCASGFSRKGAGGYTFGSGTRLTVV.